The 4 T cell receptor beta chains in this list originate from one sample, sequenced in a study of breast tumors, draining lymph nodes, adjacent tissues. TCRdb recomputed calls from the multiplex PCR reads with MiXCR, one row per CDR3 protein. The data show 50,000 to 55,000 distinct CDR3 sequences, roughly 39% seen once. The sample was breast tumor tissue. These receptors originate from a female donor with breast cancer. Some clones in this sample may be carry-over from other donors' samples.

CDR3 in DNA: TGTGCCAGCAGCTTAGGGGGACAGGCGGGAAGCAATCAGCCCCAGCATTTT. It is translated as CASSLGGQAGSNQPQHF. The chain uses TRBV7-3 and TRBJ1-5; 8 bases match TRBD1. Germline V CDR1 and CDR2: SGHTA, FQGTGA. The CDR3 totals 17 residues. V lost 2 bases, J lost 1 base, and 7 bases stayed unmatched.

This clonotype has at least ten counts. The chain recombines TRBV7-9 with TRBJ1-2, with D possibly TRBD1 on 6 matching bases. Germline CDR1 SEHNR, CDR2 FQNEAQ (reference sequence). The CDR3 is 14 residues long. V dropped 4 bases and J dropped 2 bases, with 11 bases sitting between them. This chain's CDR3 is CASSYGQQNYGYTF. Written as DNA, the CDR3 is TGTGCCAGCAGCTACGGACAGCAAAACTATGGCTACACCTTC.

The chain couples TRBV4-3 to TRBJ1-5; weak D call: TRBD1 (6 bases). This CDR3 region has 15 residues. V was pared by 3 bases and J by 9 bases, with 18 bases between. Germline V CDR1 and CDR2: LGHNA, YSLEER. The CDR3: CASSHTSGDWGPQHF. CDR3 in DNA: TGCGCCAGCAGCCACACTTCAGGGGACTGGGGGCCCCAGCATTTT.

This clonotype was seen many times. This chain connects TRBV28 to TRBJ2-3, with TRBD2 identical over 8 bases. V gave up 5 bases and J gave up 1 base; unmatched junction bases: 17. Germline V gene data show CDR1 as MDHEN and CDR2 as SYDVKM. The CDR3 extends over 19 amino acids. CDR3 in DNA: TGTGCCAGCAGTGCACACGGTAGCGGGAAGCCTAGAGGCACAGATACGCAGTATTTT. It specifies CASSAHGSGKPRGTDTQYF.